This T cell receptor (beta chain) is drawn from a study of T-cell memory formation after mild COVID-19. Via MiXCR, TCRdb re-called the 5' RACE reads, giving one row per CDR3 protein. The sample has approximately 250,000 distinct CDR3 sequences; approximately 15% are singletons. V shed 3 bases and J 0 bases; nucleotides not matched to a gene: 5. Looked up from germline, CDR1 is SGHNT and CDR2 is YYREEE (reference sequence). The CDR3 consists of 16 residues. Specimen: PBMCs or a T cell subset sorted from them (not recorded which). This TCR was recovered from an adult woman who had mild COVID-19 (a few samples of this study predate the infection). Cell type and time point are not known. The rearrangement joins TRBV5-4 to TRBJ2-3, with 9 bases that match TRBD2. DNA of the CDR3: TGTGCCAGCAGCTCGGAGCGGGGGGCCAGCACAGATACGCAGTATTTT. Translation gives CASSSERGASTDTQYF. Looking up the rest from reference TRBV5-4 and TRBJ2-3 gives the full variable domain: ETGVTQSPTHLIKTRGQQVTLRCSSQSGHNTVSWYQQALGQGPQFIFQYYREEENGRGNFPPRFSGLQFPNYSSELNVNALELDDSALYLCASSSERGASTDTQYFGPGTRLTVL.